The rows below give T cell receptor beta chains drawn from one sample of a study of shared clonotypes between healthy human individuals. Some clones are missing from TCRdb's copy, which holds only in-frame ones; the method was immunoSEQ multiplex PCR. The sample records about 1 million clones, 60% to 80% being singletons. The sample consisted of memory CD4+ T cells sorted from blood. The receptors here all came from a man aged 18-30 years in good health. Both conserved end residues are part of each CDR3. Fields, in order: CDR3 protein, V gene, D gene, J gene. D genes are given only for firm matches.

CASSPSRGFPFF | TRBV7-8 | NA | TRBJ2-1
CASSESRVDGYTF | TRBV10-2 | NA | TRBJ1-2
CASSLGGTYEQYF | TRBV5-1 | NA | TRBJ2-7
CASSQAGRPYNSPLHF | TRBV21-1 | NA | TRBJ1-6
CASTNQASKGYTF | TRBV5-6 | NA | TRBJ1-2
CASSLRSGRAFYNEQFF | TRBV11-2 | TRBD2 | TRBJ2-1
CASSQDPRTEMNTEAFF | TRBV4-1 | NA | TRBJ1-1
CASSLEGGTEAFF | TRBV5-4 | NA | TRBJ1-1
CASSLGLAGAYEQYF | TRBV27 | TRBD2 | TRBJ2-7
CASSTGEGNNEQFF | TRBV6-6 | TRBD2 | TRBJ2-1
CASKKGYNEKLFF | TRBV2 | NA | TRBJ1-4